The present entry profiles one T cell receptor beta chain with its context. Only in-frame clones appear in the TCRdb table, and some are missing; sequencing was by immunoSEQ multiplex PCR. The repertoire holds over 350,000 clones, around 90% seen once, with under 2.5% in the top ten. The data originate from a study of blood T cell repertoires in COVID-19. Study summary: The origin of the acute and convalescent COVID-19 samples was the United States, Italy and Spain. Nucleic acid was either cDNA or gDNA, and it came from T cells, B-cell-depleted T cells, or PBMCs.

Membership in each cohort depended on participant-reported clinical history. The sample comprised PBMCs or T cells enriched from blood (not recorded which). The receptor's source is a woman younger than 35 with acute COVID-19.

As DNA, the CDR3 is TGTGCCAGCAGCGTAGGGATCTCCGGGGGGAGTACAGATACGCAGTATTTT. Translated, it gives CASSVGISGGSTDTQYF. The chain links TRBV9 to TRBJ2-3; 7 bases match TRBD2. The CDR3 is 17 residues long. The ends lost 0 bases at V and 3 bases at J; junction bases unmatched: 10. The germline V gene encodes CDR1 SGDLS and CDR2 YYNGEE.